This T cell receptor (beta chain) was identified in a study of blood T cell repertoires in COVID-19. Looking at the study overall: Whether acute or convalescent, the COVID-19 samples came from the United States, Italy and Spain. In each case, the material was cDNA or gDNA derived from T cells, B-cell-depleted T cells, or PBMCs.

Per the germline V gene, CDR1 is SGHNT and CDR2 is YYREEE (reference sequence). Trimming took off 0 bases at V and 4 bases at J, with 10 bases between the two ends. The CDR3 length is 14 residues. Original analysis: Reference gene primer amplification gave estimated nucleated cell counts. Method: immunoSEQ multiplex PCR; TCRdb's copy keeps in-frame clones and lacks some. V and J calls and clone size are given by that table; D and trimming were obtained from the DNA. This sample yields about 74,000 clones, of which more than 70% are seen a single time; approximately 6.7% belongs to the top ten. In regard to this clone: Other DNA sequences in this specimen translate into the identical CDR3.

V usage is TRBV5-4 and J usage is TRBJ1-2; tentative D call: TRBD1 (5 bases). The sample comprised peripheral blood. The clonotype originates from an elderly woman with acute or convalescent COVID-19. CDR3 residues: CASSLVGGSYGYTF. In nucleotides, the CDR3 is TGTGCCAGCAGCTTGGTCGGGGGATCCTATGGCTACACCTTC.